The 11 T cell receptor beta chains given below trace back to one sample, sequenced in a study of blood T cell repertoires in COVID-19. TCRdb keeps only in-frame clones here, not all; method: immunoSEQ multiplex PCR. The sample lists about 210,000 clones; 65% to 90% were seen once. Source material: peripheral blood. The receptors derive from a man in his forties or fifties with COVID-19, enrolled during active disease.

The chain combines TRBV18 with TRBJ2-2; D remains ambiguous. The CDR3 sequence is 12 residues long. Germline lookup yields CDR1 KGHSH and CDR2 LQKENI. V lost 2 bases and J lost 7, with 5 bases in between. This chain's CDR3 is CASSPGRGELFF. The CDR3 DNA sequence: TGTGCCAGCTCACCAGGGCGCGGGGAGCTGTTTTTT.

V is TRBV7-8 and J is TRBJ2-1, with D tentatively TRBD1 (6 bases). The CDR3 has 14 amino acids. Germline values: CDR1 SGHVS, CDR2 FQNEAQ. V was trimmed by 8 bases and J by 10 bases, leaving 21 bases between them. CDR3 loop: CASGSRKGEKEQFF. CDR3 coding DNA: TGTGCCAGCGGCTCTCGTAAGGGGGAAAAGGAGCAGTTCTTC.

This sequence joins TRBV7-8 and TRBJ1-1, with D tentatively TRBD1 (6 bases). CDR3 length: 14 amino acids. Trimming took off 2 bases at V and 4 bases at J, with 11 bases between the two ends. Looked up from germline, CDR1 is SGHVS and CDR2 is FQNEAQ. The CDR3 sequence is CASSLWRGGTEAFF. CDR3 DNA sequence: TGTGCCAGCAGCTTATGGAGAGGGGGCACTGAAGCTTTCTTT.

V is TRBV9 and J is TRBJ1-2; 9 nucleotides align to TRBD1. Germline V gives CDR1 SGDLS, CDR2 YYNGEE. This CDR3 has 15 residues. V gave up 4 bases and J gave up 8 bases; unmatched junction bases: 12. The CDR3 sequence: CASSLTPGQGVGYTF. CDR3 sequence (DNA): TGTGCCAGCAGCCTCACCCCGGGACAGGGAGTCGGCTACACCTTC.

The J gene is TRBJ1-4, the V gene TRBV9; possibly TRBD1 for D (5 bases). The CDR3 length is 15 residues. Trimming took 3 bases from V and 1 from J, leaving 10 bases between them. Germline V gene data show CDR1 as SGDLS and CDR2 as YYNGEE. CDR3 nucleotide sequence: TGTGCCAGCAGCGCCGGGGGGGTAACTAATGAAAAACTGTTTTTT. Translating it yields CASSAGGVTNEKLFF. Together with reference TRBV9 and TRBJ1-4, the CDR3 gives the full variable domain: DSGVTQTPKHLITATGQRVTLRCSPRSGDLSVYWYQQSLDQGLQFLIQYYNGEERAKGNILERFSAQQFPDLHSELNLSSLELGDSALYFCASSAGGVTNEKLFFGSGTQLSVL.

The rearrangement links TRBV5-5 to TRBJ1-1; D remains ambiguous. The CDR3 consists of 11 residues. With 5 bases removed from V and 5 bases from J, the gap between germline ends came to 7 bases. Germline values: CDR1 SGHKS, CDR2 YYEKEE (reference sequence). Here the CDR3 DNA reads TGTGCCAGCAGGACAAGGACTGAAGCTTTCTTT. As protein: CASRTRTEAFF.

This chain connects TRBV30 to TRBJ1-5, with D tentatively TRBD1 (5 bases). Germline CDR1 and CDR2: GTSNPN and SVGIG (reference sequence). V dropped 0 bases and J dropped 5 bases, with 11 bases sitting between them. The CDR3 length is 14 residues. In DNA form, the CDR3 reads TGTGCCTGGAGTGTTGGGACTGGGCATCAGCCCCAGCATTTT. This codes for CAWSVGTGHQPQHF.

This rearrangement joins TRBV29-1 to TRBJ2-2; 8 nucleotides align to TRBD1. The CDR3 contains 15 residues. Germline CDR1 reads SQVTM; CDR2 reads ANQGSEA. With 5 bases clipped from V and 1 base from J, the junction kept 6 bases outside the gene matches. DNA of the CDR3: TGCAGCGTTAAAACCGGGACAGGGAACACCGGGGAGCTGTTTTTT. Translating gives CSVKTGTGNTGELFF.

The gene calls are TRBV4-3 and TRBJ2-3, with TRBD1 matching over 9 bases. The germline V gene encodes CDR1 LGHNA and CDR2 YSLEER. With V trimmed by 0 bases and J by 3 bases, 7 bases remained unmatched. This CDR3 region has 17 residues. The CDR3 spells CASSQDQRDRATDTQYF. CDR3 DNA: TGCGCCAGCAGCCAAGACCAGCGGGACAGGGCGACAGATACGCAGTATTTT.

This chain uses TRBV6-5 with TRBJ2-7; 9 bases are a match to TRBD1. The J segment lost 5 bases and the V segment lost 5 bases, leaving 10 bases of the junction unmatched. The CDR3 is 15 amino acids. Germline V gene lookup returns CDR1 MNHEY and CDR2 SVGAGI. CDR3 protein: CASSHATGGLHEQYF. In DNA form, the CDR3 reads TGTGCCAGCAGTCACGCGACAGGGGGTCTGCACGAGCAGTACTTC.

The chain has TRBV25-1 and TRBJ1-3; possibly TRBD1 for D (5 bases). Germline CDR1 is MGHDK and CDR2 is SYGVNS. The CDR3 sequence is 15 residues long. Trimming cost V 2 bases and J 0 bases, with 8 bases left between them. The CDR3 DNA sequence: TGTGCCAGCAGTGAAGACAGATTCTCTGGAAACACCATATATTTT. Protein sequence: CASSEDRFSGNTIYF.